The T cell receptor (beta chain) described here comes from a study of tumor-infiltrating lymphocytes in primary liver carcinoma. A remark on this clonotype: An end of the junction does not agree with germline; a read error may underlie this.

Germline V gene lookup returns CDR1 MNHNY and CDR2 SVGAGI (reference sequence). The CDR3 is 14 residues long. The template, 500 ng total RNA, yielded TCR beta cDNA made with a constant-region primer. Generation of the TCR beta libraries relied on three nested multiplex PCR rounds using slightly modified ARM-PCR. For around 9 cycles apiece, the opening two PCR rounds ran with TRBV1-TRBV30 forward primers and a C-beta reverse primer. TCRdb analysed the multiplex PCR reads with MiXCR anew, one entry per CDR3 protein. Here the sample spans tens of thousands of distinct CDR3 sequences, 69% being singletons. Unsorted bulk tissue of about 17-32 mg yielded co-extracted RNA and DNA. Patients had chronic HBV infection and were treatment-naive.

The sequence came from a man in his forties or fifties with primary liver carcinoma and hepatitis B virus infection. The sample was tumor-adjacent normal liver tissue. The chain uses TRBV6-6 and TRBJ2-2; TRBD1 or TRBD2 may be the D gene (5 bases each). The CDR3 loop is CASSHEGHTGELFF. The CDR3 bases are TGTGCTAGCAGTCACGAGGGGCACACCGGGGAGCTGTTTTTT.